The entry that follows covers one T cell receptor beta chain sequence. The antigen is undetermined. The CDR3 covers 13 residues. The V gene lost 2 bases and the J gene lost 2 bases, with 7 bases spanning the gap. The data belong to a study of T cell repertoires in cytomegalovirus infection. At the level of the study: Public TCR beta signature analysis indicated the presence of both CMV infection and matching HLA type. General study results and limits: CMV-specific HLA-C-restricted TCR beta clonotypes dominated the ex vivo response. Cumulative public TCR beta family frequency identified carriers of CMV plus the relevant HLA.

Via MiXCR, TCRdb re-called the reads, giving one row per CDR3 protein. The sample lists approximately 70,000 distinct CDR3 sequences, around 21% occurring once. The TCR sequence derives from a human donor in good health (CMV status not recorded). Some clones in this sample may be carry-over from other donors' samples. The V gene is TRBV12-3 or TRBV12-4, the J gene TRBJ2-7, with a weak D call TRBD2 (5 bases). Sequencing input: PBMCs, sequenced either directly or after in vitro stimulation (not recorded which). In nucleotides, the CDR3 is TGTGCCAGCAGTTTATGGGGAGCCTACGAGCAGTACTTC. Translation gives CASSLWGAYEQYF.